Listed below are T cell receptor beta chains from one sample, sequenced in a study of shared clonotypes between healthy human individuals. TCRdb keeps only in-frame clones here, not all; method: immunoSEQ multiplex PCR. The sample shows some 600,000 clones, about 95% of them seen only once. Source material: naive CD8+ T cells sorted from blood. These receptors all stem from a woman younger than 45 in good health. CDR3s include the opening cysteine and the closing phenylalanine or tryptophan. D genes are given only for firm matches. Not every row has a clone size; where given, it reads once, few, many or a size class.

clone size,D gene,J gene,V gene,CDR3 protein,CDR3 DNA
-,-,TRBJ2-1,TRBV11-2,CASPDEQFF,TGTGCCAGCCCGGATGAGCAGTTCTTC
-,-,TRBJ2-7,TRBV5-5,CASSLLAGTYEQYF,TGTGCCAGCAGCTTGCTGGCAGGGACTTACGAGCAGTACTTC
-,TRBD1,TRBJ1-1,TRBV25-1,CASSFTGARTEAFF,TGTGCCAGCAGTTTTACAGGGGCGCGCACTGAAGCTTTCTTT
-,-,TRBJ1-2,TRBV29-1,CSVVSGTENYGYTF,TGCAGCGTCGTTTCCGGGACGGAGAACTATGGCTACACCTTC
-,-,TRBJ2-5,TRBV27,CASRPGLGETQYF,TGTGCCAGCAGACCGGGGCTCGGAGAGACCCAGTACTTC
-,TRBD2,TRBJ2-3,TRBV11-2,CASRGLAGGADTQYF,TGTGCCAGCAGGGGACTAGCGGGAGGTGCAGATACGCAGTATTTT
-,-,TRBJ1-5,TRBV7-8,CASSLGSGPSWPQHF,TGTGCCAGCAGCTTAGGGTCGGGGCCGTCTTGGCCCCAGCATTTT
-,TRBD2,TRBJ2-5,TRBV28,CASSLWEGLQETQYF,TGTGCCAGCAGTTTGTGGGAGGGCCTCCAAGAGACCCAGTACTTC
-,-,TRBJ1-1,TRBV11-2,CASSSWTENTEAFF,TGTGCCAGCAGCTCCTGGACAGAGAACACTGAAGCTTTCTTT
-,-,TRBJ2-1,TRBV27,CASSDRDFYNEQFF,TGTGCCAGCAGTGACCGGGACTTCTACAATGAGCAGTTCTTC
-,TRBD2,TRBJ2-1,TRBV5-1,CASSKLAGGPVIDEQFF,TGCGCCAGCAGCAAACTAGCGGGAGGGCCTGTAATCGATGAGCAGTTCTTC
-,-,TRBJ2-2,TRBV25-1,CASSVVKAGELFF,TGTGCCAGCAGTGTAGTAAAGGCCGGGGAGCTGTTTTTT
-,-,TRBJ2-3,TRBV7-6,CASSLYGTDTQYF,TGTGCCAGCAGCTTATACGGAACAGATACGCAGTATTTT
-,-,TRBJ2-1,TRBV27,CASSRSGYNEQFF,TGTGCCAGCAGCCGTAGCGGCTACAATGAGCAGTTCTTC
-,TRBD2,TRBJ2-2,TRBV13,CASSSDGGGLTGELFF,TGTGCCAGCAGCTCAGACGGGGGGGGCCTCACCGGGGAGCTGTTTTTT
-,-,TRBJ2-3,TRBV28,CASSLTSSSTDTQYF,TGTGCCAGCAGTTTAACGAGCTCTAGCACAGATACGCAGTATTTT
-,-,TRBJ1-2,TRBV6-1,CASSGEGFAYGYTF,TGTGCCAGCAGTGGGGAGGGGTTTGCCTATGGCTACACCTTC
-,TRBD1,TRBJ2-7,TRBV5-6,CASSPTGGSAYEQYF,TGTGCCAGCAGTCCAACAGGGGGATCGGCCTACGAGCAGTACTTC
-,TRBD1,TRBJ2-1,TRBV2,CASSFLGTGAHGEQFF,TGTGCCAGCAGCTTCCTAGGGACAGGGGCTCATGGGGAGCAGTTCTTC
-,-,TRBJ1-4,TRBV7-6,CASSLSGDEKLFF,TGTGCCAGCAGCTTATCCGGGGATGAAAAACTGTTTTTT
-,TRBD1,TRBJ1-2,TRBV28,CASSQGGVRRVNYGYTF,TGTGCCAGCAGCCAGGGGGGGGTCCGGAGGGTTAACTATGGCTACACCTTC
once,-,TRBJ2-7,TRBV5-6,CASSLAPSPSYEQYF,TGTGCCAGCAGCTTGGCTCCGAGTCCGTCCTACGAGCAGTACTTC
once,TRBD2,TRBJ2-3,TRBV4-1,CASSQDPTSGRTYTDTQYF,TGCGCCAGCAGCCAAGACCCCACTAGCGGGAGGACTTACACAGATACGCAGTATTTT
-,-,TRBJ2-6,TRBV7-9,CASSPRLVSGANVLTF,TGTGCCAGCAGCCCCCGCCTAGTCTCTGGGGCCAACGTCCTGACTTTC
-,TRBD1,TRBJ1-2,TRBV29-1,CSVSGDSSNYGYTF,TGCAGCGTTTCGGGGGACAGTTCTAACTATGGCTACACCTTC
-,-,TRBJ2-5,TRBV4-1,CASSANSGRGETQYF,TGCGCCAGCAGCGCCAATAGCGGCCGAGGGGAGACCCAGTACTTC
-,-,TRBJ1-1,TRBV4-1,CASSQERGSREAFF,TGCGCCAGCAGCCAAGAAAGGGGGAGCAGGGAAGCTTTCTTT
-,-,TRBJ2-1,TRBV27,CASSLQRRLSGSYNEQFF,TGTGCCAGCAGTCTCCAAAGACGGCTATCTGGGTCCTACAATGAGCAGTTCTTC
-,-,TRBJ2-2,TRBV5-6,CASSLAIGTDNTGELFF,TGTGCCAGCAGCTTGGCGATAGGTACAGATAACACCGGGGAGCTGTTTTTT
-,TRBD2,TRBJ2-7,TRBV19,CASSMGTSGFSSYEQYF,TGTGCCAGTAGTATGGGGACTAGCGGTTTCTCCTCCTACGAGCAGTACTTC
once,-,TRBJ2-7,TRBV25-1,CASSGPRGSYEQYF,TGTGCCAGCAGTGGCCCCCGGGGCTCCTACGAGCAGTACTTC
-,-,TRBJ2-1,TRBV27,CASSLIGGYNEQFF,TGTGCCAGCAGCCTCATAGGGGGGTACAATGAGCAGTTCTTC
-,TRBD2,TRBJ2-7,TRBV6-5,CASMGGTKSSYEQYF,TGTGCCAGCATGGGCGGGACTAAGAGCTCCTACGAGCAGTACTTC
-,-,TRBJ1-2,TRBV13,CASSLGRNYGYTF,TGTGCCAGCAGCTTAGGCAGGAACTATGGCTACACCTTC
-,-,TRBJ2-1,TRBV29-1,CSVDTADYGNEQFF,TGCAGCGTTGATACAGCGGATTACGGGAATGAGCAGTTCTTC
-,TRBD2,TRBJ2-7,TRBV4-1,CASSQGRLAGGYEQYF,TGCGCCAGCAGCCAGGGAAGACTAGCGGGAGGGTACGAGCAGTACTTC
-,-,TRBJ2-2,TRBV6-5,CASSYSNREGAGELFF,TGTGCCAGCAGTTACTCCAACAGGGAGGGGGCCGGGGAGCTGTTTTTT
-,TRBD2,TRBJ2-7,TRBV2,CASSEGLADSYEQYF,TGTGCCAGCAGCGAGGGACTAGCGGACTCCTACGAGCAGTACTTC
-,-,TRBJ2-3,TRBV7-3,CASSLGAVSTDTQYF,TGTGCCAGCAGCTTAGGCGCGGTTAGCACAGATACGCAGTATTTT
-,TRBD1,TRBJ2-3,TRBV5-1,CASSPRTGDRTDTQYF,TGCGCCAGCAGCCCCCGGACAGGGGACCGAACAGATACGCAGTATTTT
-,-,TRBJ1-1,TRBV28,CASCRTFSDTEAFF,TGTGCCAGCTGTCGTACGTTCTCGGACACTGAAGCTTTCTTT
-,TRBD1,TRBJ1-6,TRBV2,CASSLDRGKSPLHF,TGTGCCAGCAGTTTGGACAGGGGAAAATCACCCCTCCACTTT
-,-,TRBJ2-2,TRBV4-1,CASSQDRGWTGELFF,TGCGCCAGCAGCCAAGATCGGGGATGGACCGGGGAGCTGTTTTTT
-,TRBD1,TRBJ2-7,TRBV11-2,CASSSGTGTYEQYF,TGTGCCAGCAGCTCCGGGACAGGAACCTACGAGCAGTACTTC
-,-,TRBJ2-7,TRBV30,CASEGLTYEQYF,TGTGCCAGCGAGGGCCTCACCTACGAGCAGTACTTC
few,TRBD2,TRBJ2-7,TRBV11-2,CASSFTSGYEQYF,TGTGCCAGCAGCTTTACTAGCGGGTACGAGCAGTACTTC
-,-,TRBJ2-1,TRBV5-4,CASSSTEGEQFF,TGTGCCAGCAGCTCCACGGAGGGTGAGCAGTTCTTC